The 9 T cell receptor beta chains reported below all come from one sample, sequenced in a study of CD8 T cells in Susac syndrome. Reverse transcription used about 0.5 to 1 ug RNA and random hexamers. TCRdb itself ran the immunoSEQ multiplex PCR reads through MiXCR, one entry per CDR3 protein. The data show more than 130,000 distinct CDR3 sequences, 94% seen once. Material: CD8+ T cells from PBMCs. These receptors all come from a human donor in good health.

The genes are TRBV4-1 and TRBJ1-1, with 9 bases that match TRBD1. Germline lookup yields CDR1 MGHRA and CDR2 YSYEKL. CDR3 length: 17 amino acids. After removal of 2 bases from V and 0 bases from J, the junction contained 7 bases not matched to a gene. The DNA of the CDR3 is TGCGCCAGCAGCCAAAAAGGGACAGGGATAATGAACACTGAAGCTTTCTTT. The encoded protein is CASSQKGTGIMNTEAFF.

The gene calls are TRBV6-6 and TRBJ1-5, with D possibly TRBD1 on 5 matching bases. With 5 bases removed from V and 7 bases from J, the gap between germline ends came to 12 bases. Germline CDR1 and CDR2: MNHNY and SVGAGI (reference sequence). The CDR3 is made up of 13 amino acids. The CDR3 DNA reads as TGTGCCAGCAGTCCCGCCAGGGCACAGCCCCAGCATTTT. Its protein is CASSPARAQPQHF.

A single count supports this clonotype. This CDR3 is CASSPDRTNTEAFF. CDR3 in DNA: TGTGCCAGTTCCCCGGACAGGACAAACACTGAAGCTTTCTTT. The chain combines TRBV27 with TRBJ1-1, with 7 bases that match TRBD1. Germline V CDR1 and CDR2: MNHEY, SMNVEV (reference sequence). The V and J ends lost 9 bases and 2 bases, in that order; junction bases with no gene match: 9. The CDR3 has 14 residues.

This rearrangement joins TRBV27 to TRBJ2-7; D is unresolved. Deletions cut 3 bases from V and 6 bases from J, with 6 bases between. CDR1 is MNHEY, CDR2 SMNVEV, per germline (reference sequence). CDR3 length equals 11 residues. CDR3 residues: CASSFGSEQYF. CDR3 DNA sequence: TGTGCCAGCAGTTTTGGGTCCGAGCAGTACTTC.

The chain employs TRBV30 and TRBJ2-6; D is unresolved. This CDR3 has 12 residues. V was pared by 5 bases and J by 0 bases, with 2 bases between. CDR1 and CDR2 (germline): GTSNPN, SVGIG (reference sequence). The CDR3 here is CAWDSGANVLTF. For the CDR3, the DNA is TGTGCCTGGGACTCTGGGGCCAACGTCCTGACTTTC.

The chain has TRBV15 and TRBJ2-7; 7 bases line up with TRBD1. Germline lookup yields CDR1 LNHNV and CDR2 YYDKDF (reference sequence). The V gene end was trimmed by 4 bases and the J gene end by 7 bases; junction bases not matched to a gene: 16. The CDR3 is 16 residues long. The CDR3 region has the DNA TGTGCCACCAGCAACGAACAACAAGAGGGACAGTGGGAGCAGTACTTC. Translation: CATSNEQQEGQWEQYF.

The chain is built from TRBV5-1 and TRBJ2-5; 11 bases are shared with TRBD2. Germline CDR1 and CDR2: SGHRS and YFSETQ. The CDR3 is 16 amino acids. V lost 0 bases, J lost 5 bases, and 6 bases stayed unmatched. CDR3 bases: TGCGCCAGCAGCTTGGCTAGCGGGAGGCCAGGCGAGACCCAGTACTTC. It specifies CASSLASGRPGETQYF.

The chain combines TRBV13 with TRBJ2-1, with 7 nucleotides matching TRBD2. Trimming cost V 7 bases and J 5 bases; bases outside gene matches: 5. Germline CDR1 reads PRHDT; CDR2 reads FYEKMQ (reference sequence). This CDR3 comprises 13 residues. The CDR3: CASIQRGNNEQFF. The CDR3 DNA reads TGTGCCAGCATCCAGCGGGGAAACAATGAGCAGTTCTTC.

The chain has TRBV30 and TRBJ1-1; D is uncertain. The V gene's germline CDR1 is GTSNPN and CDR2 SVGIG (reference sequence). V lost 0 bases to trimming and J lost 3 bases, with 11 bases between them. This CDR3 has 14 amino acids. CDR3 region: CAWSVSSVYTEAFF. The DNA for the CDR3 is TGTGCCTGGAGTGTATCCTCAGTGTACACTGAAGCTTTCTTT.